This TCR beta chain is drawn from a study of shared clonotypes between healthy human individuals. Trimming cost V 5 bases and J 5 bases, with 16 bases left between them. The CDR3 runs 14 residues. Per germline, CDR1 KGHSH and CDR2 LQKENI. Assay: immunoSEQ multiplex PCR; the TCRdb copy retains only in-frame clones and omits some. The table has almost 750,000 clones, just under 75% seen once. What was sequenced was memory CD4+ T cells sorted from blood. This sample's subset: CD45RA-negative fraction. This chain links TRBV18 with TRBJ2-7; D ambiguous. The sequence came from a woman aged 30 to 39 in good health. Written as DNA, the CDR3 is TGTGCCAGCTCAGGTAACAAAGGATGGCACGAGCAGTACTTC. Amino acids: CASSGNKGWHEQYF.